This T cell receptor beta chain was observed in a study of identical twins. This clonotype occurred many times. Its antigen is still unknown. A universal primer site came from template switching; cDNA carried unique molecular identifiers. TCRdb re-derived calls from the 5' RACE reads in MiXCR, one entry per CDR3 protein. The sample has 500,000 or so distinct CDR3 sequences, 20% to 25% seen once; the top ten hold 0.91%. Study-level points and caveats: Alpha sequences that were out-of-frame and twin-shared showed an excess of low generation probability.

From germline, CDR1 is WNHNN and CDR2 SYGVQD (reference sequence). Trimming took 5 bases from V and 5 from J, leaving 9 bases between them. The CDR3 is made up of 12 amino acids. The same sample was also used in a study of T cells expressing NK-cell markers.

Sequencing input: CD4+ T cells sorted from blood. This chain uses TRBV10-1 with TRBJ2-5; no reliable D call. This TCR was recovered from a woman between 18 and 29 years old in good health. The CDR3 here is CASSRGGETQYF. CDR3 DNA sequence: TGCGCCAGCAGTCGCGGTGGGGAGACCCAGTACTTC.